The rows below give T cell receptor beta chains drawn from one sample of a study of post-analysis software for immune sequencing data. TCRdb re-called the PCR reads through MiXCR, storing one row per CDR3 protein. This table has about 800,000 distinct CDR3 sequences, less than 35% appearing once. Source material: blood. The receptor set was obtained from a girl aged 10-17 years with multiple sclerosis. The CDR3 runs from the conserved cysteine through the conserved F or W. A D gene is named only where the DNA matches it firmly.

d_gene	len	j_gene	v_gene	CDR3aa
NA	16	TRBJ2-3	TRBV11-2	CASSTRDGRRTDTQYF
TRBD2	18	TRBJ2-3	TRBV3-1	CASSLVGSGGASTDTQYF
NA	13	TRBJ1-2	TRBV6-2/TRBV6-3	CASSPRRIHGYTF
NA	13	TRBJ2-5	TRBV2	CASPLAGTETQYF
NA	16	TRBJ2-1	TRBV7-6	CASSLEVLVGYNEQFF
TRBD1	14	TRBJ2-5	TRBV28	CASVARGLGRTQYF
TRBD1	17	TRBJ1-2	TRBV25-1	CASSTGTGEGLDYGYTF
NA	14	TRBJ2-1	TRBV6-5	CASSYASRYNEQFF
TRBD1	15	TRBJ2-2	TRBV6-5	CASSPGQGPFGELFF
NA	14	TRBJ2-3	TRBV11-1	CASSLGGGMDTQYF
TRBD1	12	TRBJ2-7	TRBV29-1	CSGGTDAYEQYF
TRBD2	15	TRBJ2-5	TRBV7-2	CASSSGSGIQETQYF
NA	14	TRBJ1-5	TRBV13	CASSRREAGQPQHF
TRBD1	17	TRBJ2-1	TRBV7-6	CASSLARSQGAGNEQFF
NA	19	TRBJ1-5	TRBV12-3/TRBV12-4	CASSFRFGGDGSGSQPQHF
NA	16	TRBJ1-4	TRBV5-1	CASSLGFRQQDEKLFF
NA	15	TRBJ2-2	TRBV6-5	CATLEGGRGTGELFF
NA	13	TRBJ2-1	TRBV7-2	CASSLTYYNEQFF
TRBD1	16	TRBJ1-2	TRBV7-2	CASSLGGTGAYYGYTF
NA	12	TRBJ1-5	TRBV2	CASRPQNQPQHF
NA	13	TRBJ1-2	TRBV12-3/TRBV12-4	CATAGDGLWGYTF
NA	18	TRBJ2-1	TRBV5-1	CASSLVGGGLISYNEQFF
NA	17	TRBJ1-5	TRBV4-1	CASSQEPRDRSNQPQHF
NA	11	TRBJ2-3	TRBV4-1	CASFSTDTRYF
TRBD2	15	TRBJ2-7	TRBV7-2	CASREGRGALSEQYF
TRBD1	14	TRBJ1-2	TRBV20-1	CSARGTGGYYGYTF
NA	12	TRBJ2-7	TRBV7-2	CASSLGQGMQYF
TRBD2	17	TRBJ2-7	TRBV20-1	CSARASGTSGTSYEQYF
NA	12	TRBJ2-7	TRBV28	CASATGLYEQYF
NA	11	TRBJ2-7	TRBV7-2	CASSVFSEQYF
NA	16	TRBJ2-1	TRBV2	CASSEDRDREGNEQFF
NA	15	TRBJ1-6	TRBV27	CASSKLGSFYSPLHF
NA	12	TRBJ2-7	TRBV6-1	CASRDLVREQYF
NA	16	TRBJ2-1	TRBV5-1	CASSLASKSSYNEQFF
NA	14	TRBJ1-2	TRBV6-5	CASSPLRGVRSPTF
TRBD2	18	TRBJ2-1	TRBV12-3/TRBV12-4	CASTLGWTSGGAYNEQFF
NA	11	TRBJ1-1	TRBV29-1	CSVEGFPEAFF
TRBD1	14	NA	TRBV27	CASNDRGLSYEQYF
NA	14	TRBJ1-1	TRBV29-1	CSVNSPDLNTEAFF